The 9 T cell receptor beta chains reported below all come from one sample, sequenced in a study of cytomegalovirus exposure and HLA in healthy donors. Here immunoSEQ multiplex PCR was the method, and the copy in TCRdb shows in-frame clones only, minus some. The sample gives some 250,000 clones, about 86% of which show up once; 1% to 1.5% is in the top ten. Sequenced material: PBMCs. These receptors were collected from a woman aged 25 to 45 in good health and CMV-seropositive.

DNA of the CDR3: TGTGCCAGCAGTGAATGGGACAGGCGAGAAACATACGAGCAGTACTTC. Translating gives CASSEWDRRETYEQYF. The rearrangement links TRBV28 to TRBJ2-7; TRBD1 matches at 8 bases. The CDR3 is 16 residues long. Germline loops: CDR1 MDHEN, CDR2 SYDVKM. Trimming took 5 bases from V and 4 from J; bases not matched to a gene: 13.

The chain links TRBV4-1 to TRBJ1-5; D remains unclear. CDR1 is MGHRA and CDR2 is YSYEKL in the germline V gene. The V end lost 4 bases, the J end lost 1 base, and 11 bases lay between the germline ends. The CDR3 spans 15 residues. CDR3 region: CASSPRIYSNQPQHF. Written as DNA, the CDR3 is TGCGCCAGCAGCCCGCGGATCTACAGCAATCAGCCCCAGCATTTT.

The chain couples TRBV2 to TRBJ2-1, with 14 bases lining up with TRBD2. The length of the CDR3 is 16 residues. V lost 5 bases, J lost 8 bases, and 8 bases stayed unmatched. The germline CDR1 and CDR2 sequences are SNHLY and FYNNEI. The CDR3, as DNA: TGTGCCAGCAGTTCTGGACTAGCGGGAGGTATACATGAGCAGTTCTTC. This codes for CASSSGLAGGIHEQFF.

The rearrangement uses TRBV7-3 and TRBJ1-5, with a weak D call TRBD1 (5 bases). The V and J ends lost 2 bases and 3 bases respectively, with 11 bases between them. The CDR3 extends over 15 amino acids. In germline, CDR1 is SGHTA, CDR2 FQGTGA. CDR3 protein: CASSLLHRPNQPQHF. CDR3 DNA: TGTGCCAGCAGCTTATTGCACAGGCCCAATCAGCCCCAGCATTTT. Drawing the rest from reference TRBV7-3 and TRBJ1-5, the complete variable domain is GAGVSQTPSNKVTEKGKYVELRCDPISGHTALYWYRQSLGQGPEFLIYFQGTGAADDSGLPNDRFFAVRPEGSVSTLKIQRTERGDSAVYLCASSLLHRPNQPQHFGDGTRLSIL.

V gene TRBV7-9 combines with J gene TRBJ1-1, with 7 bases lining up with TRBD1. Unmatched junction bases numbered 7, after V lost 5 bases and J lost 4 bases. The CDR3 runs to 14 residues. Germline V gene lookup returns CDR1 SEHNR and CDR2 FQNEAQ (reference sequence). CDR3 amino acids: CASSDRTGITEAFF. The CDR3 DNA reads as TGTGCCAGCAGCGACCGGACAGGCATCACTGAAGCTTTCTTT.

The rearrangement uses TRBV6-5 and TRBJ1-2; D is undetermined. CDR1 and CDR2 from the germline V gene are MNHEY and SVGAGI. Deletions cut 3 bases from V and 8 bases from J, with 13 bases between. CDR3 length: 13 residues. DNA for the CDR3: TGTGCCAGCAGTTATCGCCAGGCGGGCGGCTACACCTTC. As protein: CASSYRQAGGYTF.

This chain joins TRBV5-1 and TRBJ2-1; 14 positions agree with TRBD2. The J segment lost 6 bases and the V segment lost 3 bases, leaving 5 bases of the junction unmatched. The CDR3 is made up of 16 amino acids. The V gene's germline CDR1 is SGHRS and CDR2 YFSETQ. The CDR3 nucleotides are TGCGCCAGCAGCTGGCCCGGGACTAGCGGGAGCAATGAGCAGTTCTTC. As protein: CASSWPGTSGSNEQFF.

The table lists this clone with a few counts. This chain connects TRBV28 to TRBJ1-5; D call uncertain. Germline CDR1 is MDHEN and CDR2 is SYDVKM. V lost 5 bases and J lost 7, with 18 bases in between. This CDR3 contains 15 residues. The CDR3 DNA sequence: TGTGCCAGCAGTACCCGGGAGCTACGGCGGCAGCCCCAGCATTTT. Its protein is CASSTRELRRQPQHF. The complete variable domain, with remaining parts taken from reference TRBV28 and TRBJ1-5, reads DVKVTQSSRYLVKRTGEKVFLECVQDMDHENMFWYRQDPGLGLRLIYFSYDVKMKEKGDIPEGYSVSREKKERFSLILESASTNQTSMYLCASSTRELRRQPQHFGDGTRLSIL.

This clone came up once. The chain employs TRBV5-1 and TRBJ1-1; D call uncertain. Germline V lookup: CDR1 SGHRS, CDR2 YFSETQ. The CDR3 covers 14 residues. V was pared by 2 bases and J by 4 bases, with 12 bases between. The CDR3 DNA follows: TGCGCCAGCAGCTTACAGAGGGAGAGCACTGAAGCTTTCTTT. It is translated as CASSLQRESTEAFF.